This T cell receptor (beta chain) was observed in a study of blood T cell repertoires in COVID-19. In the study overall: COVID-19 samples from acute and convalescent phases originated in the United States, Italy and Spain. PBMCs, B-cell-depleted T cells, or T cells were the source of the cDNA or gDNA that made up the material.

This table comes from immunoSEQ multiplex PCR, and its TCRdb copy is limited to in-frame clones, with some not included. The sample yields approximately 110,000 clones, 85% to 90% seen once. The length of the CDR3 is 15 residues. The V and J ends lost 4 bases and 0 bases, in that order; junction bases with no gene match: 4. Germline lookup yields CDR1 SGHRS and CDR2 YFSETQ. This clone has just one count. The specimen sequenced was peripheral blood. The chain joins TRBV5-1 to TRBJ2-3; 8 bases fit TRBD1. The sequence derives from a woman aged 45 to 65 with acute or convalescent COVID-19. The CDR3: CASSLDRASTDTQYF. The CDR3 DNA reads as TGCGCCAGCAGCCTGGACAGGGCTAGCACAGATACGCAGTATTTT.